These 30 T cell receptor beta chains were sequenced from one sample in a study of cytomegalovirus exposure and HLA in healthy donors. The PCR ran on 60 Vbeta and 13 Jbeta primers. This table comes from immunoSEQ multiplex PCR, and its TCRdb copy is limited to in-frame clones, with some not included. The sample yields roughly 200,000 clones, of which the top ten take up 6.5%. Sequenced input: PBMCs. These TCRs come from a young man in good health and CMV-seronegative.

The chain joins TRBV30 to TRBJ2-2; 15 bases line up with TRBD2. This CDR3 is built from 18 residues. V was clipped by 0 bases and J by 7 bases; unmatched bases: 9. Germline V CDR1 and CDR2: GTSNPN, SVGIG (reference sequence). In DNA, the CDR3 is TGTGCCTGGAGTGTACTCGGACTAGCGGGAGGGTACGGCGGGGAGCTGTTTTTT. Protein product: CAWSVLGLAGGYGGELFF.

The chain has TRBV25-1 and TRBJ1-1; perhaps TRBD1 as D (6 bases). This CDR3 has 16 residues. Trimming took 7 bases from V and 0 from J, leaving 18 bases between them. Germline V gives CDR1 MGHDK, CDR2 SYGVNS. CDR3 sequence: CASKSQGSGLNTEAFF. CDR3 DNA: TGTGCCAGCAAGTCGCAGGGGTCGGGTTTGAACACTGAAGCTTTCTTT. The variable domain in full, completed from reference TRBV25-1 and TRBJ1-1, reads EADIYQTPRYLVIGTGKKITLECSQTMGHDKMYWYQQDPGMELHLIHYSYGVNSTEKGDLSSESTVSRIRTEHFPLTLESARPSHTSQYLCASKSQGSGLNTEAFFGQGTRLTVV.

The chain uses TRBV28 and TRBJ1-1; D remains ambiguous. Per the germline V gene, CDR1 is MDHEN and CDR2 is SYDVKM. With 2 bases removed from V and 0 bases from J, the gap between germline ends came to 13 bases. This CDR3 contains 16 residues. The CDR3 coding sequence is TGTGCCAGCAGTTTACTCTGGGCAGTGATGAACACTGAAGCTTTCTTT. Translating gives CASSLLWAVMNTEAFF.

The V and J genes are TRBV9 and TRBJ2-1, with 13 bases that match TRBD2. V trimming: 3 bases; J trimming: 6 bases; junction bases outside the gene matches: 3. Germline CDR1 and CDR2: SGDLS and YYNGEE. The CDR3 loop spans 15 amino acids. Here the CDR3 DNA reads TGTGCCAGCAGCGCCGGACTAGCGGGAGCCAATGAGCAGTTCTTC. Translating gives CASSAGLAGANEQFF.

Comment on this clone: Other DNA sequences of this sample code for an identical CDR3. This chain connects TRBV4-2 to TRBJ2-3; possibly TRBD2 for D (5 bases). The CDR3 length is 15 residues. Germline lookup yields CDR1 LGHNA and CDR2 YNFKEQ. With 4 bases removed from V and 0 bases from J, the gap between germline ends came to 11 bases. Written as DNA, the CDR3 is TGTGCCAGCAGCCTAAGCGGCACTAGCACAGATACGCAGTATTTT. This translates into CASSLSGTSTDTQYF.

The rearrangement links TRBV29-1 to TRBJ2-7; 8 bases are a match to TRBD1. V trimming: 7 bases; J trimming: 6 bases; junction bases outside the gene matches: 11. CDR1 SQVTM and CDR2 ANQGSEA come from the germline V gene. CDR3 length: 13 residues. CDR3 amino acids: CSGGVGTGGEQYF. As DNA, the CDR3 is TGCAGCGGGGGGGTCGGGACAGGAGGCGAGCAGTACTTC.

The chain joins TRBV15 to TRBJ1-1, with 8 positions matching TRBD1. CDR1 LNHNV and CDR2 YYDKDF come from the germline V gene (reference sequence). Germline trimming cut 3 bases from V and 8 bases from J; bases unmatched to any gene: 8. This CDR3 contains 14 residues. DNA of the CDR3: TGTGCCACCAGCAGCGGACAGGGTTCATCCGAAGCTTTCTTT. As protein: CATSSGQGSSEAFF.

The rearrangement uses TRBV6-4 and TRBJ1-1; a weak D match, TRBD1 (6 bases). The CDR3 contains 14 residues. Trimming cost V 6 bases and J 4 bases, with 15 bases left between them. CDR1 is MRHNA and CDR2 is SNTAGT in the germline V gene. CDR3 DNA: TGTGCCAGCAGCCCTCAGGGGCAGGGCACTGAAGCTTTCTTT. Translation gives CASSPQGQGTEAFF.

V gene TRBV5-1 combines with J gene TRBJ1-1; 10 nucleotides line up with TRBD1. CDR1 is SGHRS, CDR2 YFSETQ, per germline. The J segment lost 2 bases and the V segment lost 0 bases, leaving 4 bases of the junction unmatched. The CDR3 is 16 residues long. The CDR3 is CASSLGGTGANTEAFF. CDR3 nucleotides: TGCGCCAGCAGCTTGGGCGGGACAGGGGCTAACACTGAAGCTTTCTTT. The variable domain in full, with the rest retrieved from reference TRBV5-1 and TRBJ1-1, is KAGVTQTPRYLIKTRGQQVTLSCSPISGHRSVSWYQQTPGQGLQFLFEYFSETQRNKGNFPGRFSGRQFSNSRSEMNVSTLELGDSALYLCASSLGGTGANTEAFFGQGTRLTVV.

The rearrangement uses TRBV6-1 and TRBJ2-3, with a possible D match to TRBD2 (6 bases). The CDR3 runs 15 residues. Germline CDR1 reads MNHNS; CDR2 reads SASEGT. V dropped 2 bases and J dropped 1 base, with 10 bases sitting between them. CDR3 protein: CASSELGTRTDTQYF. CDR3 nucleotides: TGTGCCAGCAGTGAACTCGGGACTCGCACAGATACGCAGTATTTT.

The chain joins TRBV7-7 to TRBJ2-1; D unresolved. The CDR3 is made up of 14 amino acids. Germline CDR1 and CDR2: SSHAT and FNYEAQ (reference sequence). Trimming cost V 0 bases and J 5 bases, with 8 bases left between them. CDR3 region: CASSLAGLDNEQFF. Written as DNA, the CDR3 is TGTGCCAGCAGCTTAGCCGGCCTAGACAATGAGCAGTTCTTC.

The chain is built from TRBV5-1 and TRBJ2-1; 14 nucleotides align to TRBD2. CDR1 is SGHRS and CDR2 is YFSETQ in the germline V gene. The CDR3 runs to 17 residues. V dropped 3 bases and J dropped 8; count of bases not matched to a gene: 10. The CDR3 protein is CASSSRTGLAGGDEQFF. CDR3 coding DNA: TGCGCCAGCAGCTCCCGAACTGGACTAGCGGGAGGCGATGAGCAGTTCTTC.

The chain has TRBV19 and TRBJ2-7; 13 positions agree with TRBD2. Trimming took 5 bases from V and 1 from J; bases not matched to a gene: 8. This CDR3 is 17 amino acids long. CDR1 LNHDA and CDR2 SQIVND come from the germline V gene (reference sequence). CDR3 DNA sequence: TGTGCCAGTAGTTTCGGGACTAGCGGGGTGAAATCCTACGAGCAGTACTTC. It codes for CASSFGTSGVKSYEQYF.

The CDR3 DNA is TGTGCCAGCTCACGCGACAGTTTTGGGGATTCACCCCTCCACTTT. Its translation is CASSRDSFGDSPLHF. This chain links TRBV18 with TRBJ1-6; perhaps TRBD1 as D (5 bases). The CDR3 spans 15 residues. The germline V and J ends were trimmed by 4 bases and 8 bases, with 15 bases remaining between them. Germline V gene data show CDR1 as KGHSH and CDR2 as LQKENI. The full variable domain, completed using reference TRBV18 and TRBJ1-6, is NAGVMQNPRHLVRRRGQEARLRCSPMKGHSHVYWYRQLPEEGLKFMVYLQKENIIDESGMPKERFSAEFPKEGPSILRIQQVVRGDSAAYFCASSRDSFGDSPLHFGNGTRLTVT.

The CDR3 is CAWSVEDKWYGYTF. Here the CDR3 DNA reads TGTGCCTGGAGCGTAGAGGACAAGTGGTATGGCTACACCTTC. The chain recombines TRBV30 with TRBJ1-2; TRBD1 is a possible D gene (5 bases). Trimming cost V 3 bases and J 5 bases, with 16 bases left between them. The CDR3 is made up of 14 amino acids. Looked up from germline, CDR1 is GTSNPN and CDR2 is SVGIG (reference sequence).

The chain has TRBV11-3 and TRBJ1-3; 9 positions match TRBD1. With V trimmed by 5 bases and J by 8 bases, 10 bases remained unmatched. Germline lookup yields CDR1 SGHNT and CDR2 YENEEA. The CDR3 consists of 15 residues. CDR3 nucleotide sequence: TGTGCCAGCAGCCAACAGGGGGCCCTATGGGACACCATATATTTT. This gives the protein CASSQQGALWDTIYF.

This chain links TRBV19 with TRBJ2-3; TRBD2 matches 7 bases. V was clipped by 5 bases and J by 2 bases; unmatched bases: 10. The germline gives CDR1 LNHDA, CDR2 SQIVND (reference sequence). This CDR3 region has 16 residues. The CDR3 loop is CASSVSGGTITDTQYF. In DNA form, the CDR3 reads TGTGCCAGTAGTGTTTCCGGGGGGACTATCACAGATACGCAGTATTTT. The variable domain in full, completed from reference TRBV19 and TRBJ2-3, reads DGGITQSPKYLFRKEGQNVTLSCEQNLNHDAMYWYRQDPGQGLRLIYYSQIVNDFQKGDIAEGYSVSREKKESFPLTVTSAQKNPTAFYLCASSVSGGTITDTQYFGPGTRLTVL.

The rearrangement joins TRBV25-1 to TRBJ1-3; 12 positions match TRBD2. The DNA end is a closer match to TRBJ2-2, so the J assignment may be wrong. This CDR3 spans 13 amino acids. The V gene's germline CDR1 is MGHDK and CDR2 SYGVNS. The CDR3 nucleotides are TGTGCCAGTGGACTAGCGGGGACCGGGGAGCTGTTTTTT. This gives the protein CASGLAGTGELFF.

The V call is TRBV2, the J call TRBJ2-7; TRBD1 matches at 10 bases. V lost 5 bases to trimming and J lost 4 bases; unmatched junction nucleotides: 5. The V gene's germline CDR1 is SNHLY and CDR2 FYNNEI. The CDR3 sequence is 14 residues long. CDR3 DNA: TGTGCCAGCAGTCACAGGACAGGGGGTTACGAGCAGTACTTC. This translates into CASSHRTGGYEQYF.

The gene calls are TRBV30 and TRBJ1-4; 7 nucleotides align to TRBD1. Per the germline V gene, CDR1 is GTSNPN and CDR2 is SVGIG (reference sequence). With 4 bases clipped from V and 9 bases from J, the junction kept 8 bases outside the gene matches. This CDR3 spans 13 amino acids. CDR3 region: CAWNEGAGQKLFF. As DNA, the CDR3 is TGTGCCTGGAACGAGGGGGCTGGTCAAAAACTGTTTTTT.

The rearrangement uses TRBV9 and TRBJ2-1; TRBD2 agrees at 9 bases. V was clipped by 0 bases and J by 5 bases; unmatched bases: 15. The CDR3 extends over 19 amino acids. Per germline, CDR1 SGDLS and CDR2 YYNGEE. The CDR3 here is CASSVGGGGGGVSHNEQFF. The DNA for the CDR3 is TGTGCCAGCAGCGTAGGCGGTGGGGGCGGGGGGGTTTCCCACAATGAGCAGTTCTTC.

This chain's CDR3 is CANGGLAGDTDTQYF. CDR3 nucleotides: TGTGCCAACGGGGGACTAGCGGGAGACACAGATACGCAGTATTTT. The rearrangement links TRBV10-3 to TRBJ2-3; 14 bases agree with TRBD2. Germline CDR1 and CDR2: ENHRY and SYGVKD. V lost 10 bases to trimming and J lost 2 bases; unmatched junction nucleotides: 5. This CDR3 comprises 15 residues.

The chain is built from TRBV12-5 and TRBJ1-2; D unclear. CDR3 length: 13 amino acids. Trimming pared 2 bases from V and 6 bases from J, leaving 10 bases between. Germline values: CDR1 LGHNT, CDR2 FRNRAP. CDR3 in DNA: TGTGCTAGTGGTTTGCCACTTAAAGATGGCTACACCTTC. Protein product: CASGLPLKDGYTF.

The chain couples TRBV27 to TRBJ1-2; D may be TRBD1 (5 bases). Trimming took off 0 bases at V and 3 bases at J, with 14 bases between the two ends. Germline CDR1 MNHEY, CDR2 SMNVEV (reference sequence). The CDR3 totals 16 residues. The CDR3 coding sequence is TGTGCCAGCAGTTTATCAGCCTTGGGGGGTTACTATGGCTACACCTTC. Encoded protein: CASSLSALGGYYGYTF.

The chain combines TRBV11-2 with TRBJ1-6; TRBD1 matches 10 bases. The length of the CDR3 is 16 residues. The germline V gene has CDR1 SGHAT and CDR2 FQNNGV. The J segment lost 14 bases and the V segment lost 5 bases, leaving 15 bases of the junction unmatched. CDR3 sequence (DNA): TGTGCCAGCAGCGTACCCCACGGACAGGGGGAAATCACCCTCCACTTT. This codes for CASSVPHGQGEITLHF.

The rearrangement joins TRBV28 to TRBJ1-2, with 11 bases fitting TRBD1. The germline CDR1 and CDR2 sequences are MDHEN and SYDVKM. V dropped 3 bases and J dropped 5; count of bases not matched to a gene: 8. The CDR3 is 16 residues long. The CDR3 here is CASSFSPGTGGYGYTF. The CDR3 nucleotides read TGTGCCAGCAGTTTCTCCCCCGGGACAGGGGGGTATGGCTACACCTTC.

The genes are TRBV7-2 and TRBJ1-6; D is unclear. This CDR3 comprises 19 residues. The germline V and J ends were trimmed by 1 base and 2 bases, with 18 bases remaining between them. The germline CDR1 and CDR2 sequences are SGHTA and FQGNSA. The CDR3 DNA follows: TGTGCCAGCAGCTTAGATCCGGCGAGGGCCCGTCCCTATAATTCACCCCTCCACTTT. It is translated as CASSLDPARARPYNSPLHF.

This sequence joins TRBV5-1 and TRBJ1-1, with D perhaps matching TRBD1 (6 bases). Germline values: CDR1 SGHRS, CDR2 YFSETQ. The CDR3 covers 14 residues. The germline V and J ends were trimmed by 1 base and 1 base, with 8 bases remaining between them. CDR3 in DNA: TGCGCCAGCAGCTTGACAGGGAAGAACACTGAAGCTTTCTTT. It is translated as CASSLTGKNTEAFF.

The chain recombines TRBV7-2 with TRBJ1-1, with a tentative D call TRBD1 (6 bases). V was clipped by 5 bases and J by 0 bases, with 10 bases between them. The CDR3 has 14 amino acids. CDR1 is SGHTA and CDR2 is FQGNSA in the germline V gene. The chain's CDR3 is CASSGGHVNTEAFF. Here the CDR3 DNA reads TGTGCCAGCAGCGGGGGACACGTGAACACTGAAGCTTTCTTT.

This sequence joins TRBV6-1 and TRBJ1-1; 7 nucleotides line up with TRBD1. This CDR3 is built from 15 residues. The V segment lost 6 bases and the J segment 1 base; nucleotides outside the gene matches: 8. Germline V gives CDR1 MNHNS, CDR2 SASEGT. CDR3 sequence (DNA): TGTGCCAGCAGCCTACAGGGGCGACCGAACACTGAAGCTTTCTTT. Protein product: CASSLQGRPNTEAFF.